These 5 T cell receptor beta chains came from one sample sequenced in a study of cytomegalovirus exposure and HLA in healthy donors. Use of 60 Vbeta and 13 Jbeta primers characterized the PCR. Profiling relied on immunoSEQ multiplex PCR, and the TCRdb table lists in-frame clones only, not all of them. Here the sample spans approximately 120,000 clones, roughly 80% being singletons. Sequencing was done on a sample of PBMCs. These receptors were obtained from a man aged 18 to 30 in good health and CMV-seropositive.

This CDR3 reads CASSFPPGTEYGYTF. The CDR3 nucleotides are TGTGCCAGCAGCTTCCCCCCCGGGACAGAATATGGCTACACCTTC. The V and J genes are TRBV7-2 and TRBJ1-2, with TRBD1 matching 7 bases. The CDR3 sequence is 15 residues long. The V and J ends lost 3 bases and 5 bases, in that order; junction bases with no gene match: 9. Germline-derived CDR1 and CDR2 are SGHTA and FQGNSA. The full variable domain, rest sourced from reference TRBV7-2 and TRBJ1-2, is GAGVSQSPSNKVTEKGKDVELRCDPISGHTALYWYRQSLGQGLEFLIYFQGNSAPDKSGLPSDRFSAERTGGSVSTLTIQRTQQEDSAVYLCASSFPPGTEYGYTFGSGTRLTVV.

Concerning this clone itself: Since no conserved phenylalanine or tryptophan closes the CDR3, a read error is the likely cause. No DNA is shown, since the ends of the CDR3 on it are uncertain; the CDR3 is the one TCRdb lists. The chain recombines TRBV6-5 with TRBJ2-4; TRBD1, the table's D call, was not compared with the DNA. CDR1 is MNHEY and CDR2 is SVGAGI in the germline V gene. Inclusive of both ends, the CDR3 amounts to 12 amino acids. CDR3: CASSTRDTSFRV.

The chain has TRBV7-3 and TRBJ2-2; no clear D gene. V dropped 3 bases and J dropped 5 bases, with 4 bases sitting between them. The CDR3 consists of 12 residues. Germline V CDR1 and CDR2: SGHTA, FQGTGA. The CDR3 sequence: CASSLTTGELFF. CDR3 DNA: TGTGCCAGCAGCTTGACAACCGGGGAGCTGTTTTTT.

This clone was observed a single time. This chain joins TRBV6-1 and TRBJ1-4, with a weak D call TRBD1 (6 bases). Trimming pared 6 bases from V and 3 bases from J, leaving 11 bases between. The CDR3 loop spans 14 amino acids. Germline V gene data show CDR1 as MNHNS and CDR2 as SASEGT. The CDR3 reads CASRTGLANEKLFF. DNA of the CDR3: TGTGCCAGCAGAACAGGGTTGGCTAATGAAAAACTGTTTTTT.

J is TRBJ1-5 and V is TRBV27; D unclear. Germline loops: CDR1 MNHEY, CDR2 SMNVEV (reference sequence). V lost 3 bases to trimming and J lost 0 bases, with 3 bases between them. The CDR3 runs to 13 residues. The CDR3 DNA sequence: TGTGCCAGCAGTTTGAGTAGCAATCAGCCCCAGCATTTT. This codes for CASSLSSNQPQHF.